The entry that follows covers one T cell receptor (beta chain) sequence. The antigen remains unidentified. TCRdb re-analysed the 5' RACE reads in MiXCR, keeping a single row per CDR3 protein. Here the sample spans fewer than 100,000 distinct CDR3 sequences, approximately 12% being singletons. This sample is part of a study of early T cells in non-severe SARS-CoV-2 infection. Across the study: The authors sequenced bulk RNA from unsorted whole blood, leaving chains unpaired. The study, taken as a whole, reports: Matches to VDJdb favored anti-spike CD8 responses and missed private and CD4 specificities.

Germline V gives CDR1 SGHAT, CDR2 FQNNGV. J was trimmed by 4 bases and V by 2 bases; bases with no gene match: 8. The CDR3 is 16 residues long. This clonotype originated in an adult who was a healthcare worker with PCR-confirmed SARS-CoV-2 infection or an uninfected control (not recorded which). V and J are TRBV11-2 and TRBJ2-3; 8 bases are shared with TRBD2. Sequencing was performed on whole blood. CDR3 protein: CASSLRLAGSADTQYF. The CDR3 nucleotides are TGTGCCAGCAGCTTAAGGTTAGCGGGATCCGCAGATACGCAGTATTTT.